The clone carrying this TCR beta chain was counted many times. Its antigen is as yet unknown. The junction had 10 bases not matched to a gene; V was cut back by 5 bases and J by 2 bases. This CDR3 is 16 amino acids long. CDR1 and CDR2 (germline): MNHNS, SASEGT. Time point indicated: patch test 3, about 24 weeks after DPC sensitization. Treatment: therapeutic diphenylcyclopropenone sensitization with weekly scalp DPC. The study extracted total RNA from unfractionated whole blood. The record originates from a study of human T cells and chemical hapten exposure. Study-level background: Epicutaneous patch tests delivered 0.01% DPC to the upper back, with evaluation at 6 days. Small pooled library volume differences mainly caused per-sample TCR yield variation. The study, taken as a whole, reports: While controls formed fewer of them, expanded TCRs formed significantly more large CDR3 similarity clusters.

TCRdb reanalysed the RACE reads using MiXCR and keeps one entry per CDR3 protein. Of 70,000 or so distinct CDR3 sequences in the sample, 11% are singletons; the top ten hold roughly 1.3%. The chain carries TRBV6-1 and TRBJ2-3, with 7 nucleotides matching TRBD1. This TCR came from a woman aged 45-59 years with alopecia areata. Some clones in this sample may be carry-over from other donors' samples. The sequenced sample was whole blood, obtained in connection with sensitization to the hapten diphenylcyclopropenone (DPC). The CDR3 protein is CASSYPGTALTDTQYF. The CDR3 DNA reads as TGTGCCAGCAGTTACCCCGGGACAGCCCTCACAGATACGCAGTATTTT.